A single sample is the source of the 29 T cell receptor beta chains below, sequenced in a study of blood T cell repertoires in COVID-19. The table came from immunoSEQ multiplex PCR; TCRdb's copy has only in-frame clones and leaves some out. In the table there are a few hundred thousand clones, about 89% of which are singletons. The sequencing sample was made of peripheral blood. Receptor source: a woman younger than 45 with COVID-19, enrolled during active disease.

This clone was observed a few times. The chain combines TRBV2 with TRBJ1-4; D perhaps matches TRBD1 (6 bases). Germline CDR1 SNHLY, CDR2 FYNNEI. The CDR3 length is 14 residues. The germline V and J ends were trimmed by 8 bases and 3 bases, with 13 bases remaining between them. CDR3 residues: CASGGAGANEKLFF. The CDR3 DNA follows: TGTGCCAGCGGGGGGGCAGGGGCTAATGAAAAACTGTTTTTT.

This chain links TRBV11-2 with TRBJ2-1, with a tentative D call TRBD1 (6 bases). This CDR3 region has 12 residues. V was cut by 4 bases and J by 10 bases, with 11 bases left in between. Germline assignment: CDR1 SGHAT and CDR2 FQNNGV. DNA of the CDR3: TGTGCCAGCAGCTCCAGGGGCTACGAGCAGTTCTTC. The encoded protein is CASSSRGYEQFF.

The chain joins TRBV5-1 to TRBJ2-1, with TRBD1 matching over 11 bases. J was trimmed by 2 bases and V by 4 bases; bases with no gene match: 11. The CDR3 has 18 amino acids. The germline V gene encodes CDR1 SGHRS and CDR2 YFSETQ. The DNA for the CDR3 is TGCGCCAGCAGCCTCATGTGGACAGGGGGCGTCACCTACAATGAGCAGTTCTTC. This sequence encodes CASSLMWTGGVTYNEQFF.

The gene calls are TRBV3-1 (or the pseudogene TRBV3-2) and TRBJ1-2, with TRBD1 identical over 12 bases. Trimming removed 0 bases from V and 1 base from J; junction bases left unmatched: 9. Germline loops: CDR1 LGHDT, CDR2 YNNKEL (reference sequence). The CDR3 has 19 residues. CDR3 nucleotides: TGTGCCAGCAGCCAAGAAGAAGGGACAGGGGGCCACCTTAACTATGGCTACACCTTC. Protein: CASSQEEGTGGHLNYGYTF.

The V call is TRBV28, the J call TRBJ2-7; D gene ambiguous. This CDR3 has 13 amino acids. Trimming pared 7 bases from V and 0 bases from J, leaving 10 bases between. In germline, CDR1 is MDHEN, CDR2 SYDVKM. The CDR3 reads CASMGSSSYEQYF. CDR3 coding DNA: TGTGCCAGCATGGGCAGTAGCTCCTACGAGCAGTACTTC. Full variable domain (outside the CDR3, taken from reference TRBV28 and TRBJ2-7): DVKVTQSSRYLVKRTGEKVFLECVQDMDHENMFWYRQDPGLGLRLIYFSYDVKMKEKGDIPEGYSVSREKKERFSLILESASTNQTSMYLCASMGSSSYEQYFGPGTRLTVT.

V usage is TRBV19 and J usage is TRBJ1-1, with D unresolved. Germline V CDR1 and CDR2: LNHDA, SQIVND (reference sequence). The V end lost 6 bases, the J end lost 4 bases, and 15 bases lay between the germline ends. The CDR3 is 14 residues long. The CDR3 region has the DNA TGTGCCAGTAGCGCGGGTAGGGTGCCCACTGAAGCTTTCTTT. It yields the protein CASSAGRVPTEAFF.

The J gene is TRBJ1-5, the V gene TRBV21-1. TRBV21-1 is deemed a pseudogene. The CDR3 sequence is 17 residues long. CDR3 residues: CASSKEGRGGRIRPQHF. CDR3 sequence (DNA): TGTGCCAGCAGCAAAGAAGGTCGCGGGGGGCGCATTCGGCCCCAGCATTTT.

The chain joins TRBV2 to TRBJ1-1; D is perhaps TRBD1 (5 bases). Germline CDR1 and CDR2: SNHLY and FYNNEI. The CDR3 spans 14 residues. With 7 bases removed from V and 4 bases from J, the gap between germline ends came to 16 bases. The CDR3 DNA follows: TGTGCCAGCACCGTTGAGGCAGGGTTCACTGAAGCTTTCTTT. Translated, it gives CASTVEAGFTEAFF.

This chain joins TRBV4-3 and TRBJ2-5; TRBD2 agrees at 9 bases. The J segment lost 5 bases and the V segment lost 6 bases, leaving 1 base of the junction unmatched. Germline values: CDR1 LGHNA, CDR2 YSLEER. CDR3 length: 12 residues. The CDR3 bases are TGCGCCAGCAGTGCGGGGGGGGAGACCCAGTACTTC. Amino acid sequence: CASSAGGETQYF.

The table lists this clone with a count of one. This same CDR3 is encoded by further DNA sequences in the sample. This rearrangement joins TRBV19 to TRBJ1-1; TRBD1 is a possible D gene (5 bases). Trimming pared 3 bases from V and 2 bases from J, leaving 10 bases between. The germline CDR1 and CDR2 sequences are LNHDA and SQIVND (reference sequence). The CDR3 covers 14 residues. CDR3 bases: TGTGCCAGTAGTATTGGCCAGGGAAACACTGAAGCTTTCTTT. Translation: CASSIGQGNTEAFF.

The V and J genes are TRBV2 and TRBJ1-5; D gene ambiguous. The V end was cut by 6 bases, the J end by 2 bases, with 11 bases between. This CDR3 comprises 14 residues. CDR1 is SNHLY and CDR2 is FYNNEI in the germline V gene. The CDR3 region has the DNA TGTGCCAGCAGCCCAGTATTGGGCAATCAGCCCCAGCATTTT. It encodes CASSPVLGNQPQHF.

The J gene is TRBJ2-7, the V gene TRBV28; 11 nucleotides agree with TRBD2. Germline V gene data show CDR1 as MDHEN and CDR2 as SYDVKM. J lost 6 bases, V lost 10 bases, and 11 bases had no gene match. The CDR3 runs to 14 residues. The DNA of the CDR3 is TGTGCCACCGAAATACTAGCGGGGGCCCTCGAGCAGTACTTC. Amino acids: CATEILAGALEQYF.

The chain recombines TRBV6-5 with TRBJ2-1; D not resolved. Per germline, CDR1 MNHEY and CDR2 SVGAGI. V lost 7 bases and J 0 bases, leaving 7 bases between the germline ends. This CDR3 contains 13 residues. The CDR3 sequence is CASTPSSYNEQFF. Written as DNA, the CDR3 is TGTGCCAGCACCCCCAGCTCCTACAATGAGCAGTTCTTC.

The V gene is TRBV6-5, the J gene TRBJ2-5; D may be TRBD2 (5 bases). Trimming stripped 7 bases from V and 5 bases from J, with 8 bases between. This CDR3 region has 11 residues. The V gene's germline CDR1 is MNHEY and CDR2 SVGAGI. In nucleotides, the CDR3 is TGTGCCAGCACGGGGAAGGAGACCCAGTACTTC. It specifies CASTGKETQYF.

V gene TRBV7-2 combines with J gene TRBJ2-1; 8 bases map to TRBD1. The V segment lost 7 bases and the J segment 5 bases; nucleotides outside the gene matches: 7. Germline CDR1 reads SGHTA; CDR2 reads FQGNSA. The CDR3 has 14 residues. The CDR3 bases are TGTGCCAGCACAGAAGGACAGGGAAACAATGAGCAGTTCTTC. Amino acids: CASTEGQGNNEQFF.

The rearrangement uses TRBV6-6 and TRBJ2-2; 7 nucleotides align to TRBD1. This CDR3 comprises 17 residues. From germline, CDR1 is MNHNY and CDR2 SVGAGI (reference sequence). After removal of 5 bases from V and 6 bases from J, the junction contained 15 bases not matched to a gene. The CDR3 is CASSPRKTGSLPGELFF. In DNA form, the CDR3 reads TGTGCCAGCAGTCCGAGAAAGACAGGGAGTCTCCCCGGGGAGCTGTTTTTT.

The CDR3 bases are TGTGCCAGCTCACCTTCCGGAGCCTACGAGCAGTACGTC. It translates to CASSPSGAYEQYV. This chain connects TRBV18 to TRBJ2-7; D unclear. This CDR3 spans 13 amino acids. V lost 3 bases and J 2 bases, leaving 8 bases between the germline ends. Germline-derived CDR1 and CDR2 are KGHSH and LQKENI.

The rearrangement joins TRBV14 to TRBJ2-3; unclear D gene. Germline V gives CDR1 SGHDN, CDR2 FVKESK. Trimming left V 1 base short and J 1 base short, with 9 bases between. The CDR3 loop spans 15 amino acids. The CDR3 DNA is TGTGCCAGCAGCCAAGGCGCTAGTGGCACAGATACGCAGTATTTT. This codes for CASSQGASGTDTQYF.

This clone appeared once. The chain employs TRBV3-1 (or the pseudogene TRBV3-2) and TRBJ2-7; TRBD2 might be the D (7 bases). CDR3 size: 14 residues. Trimming stripped 0 bases from V and 5 bases from J, with 11 bases between. Germline V lookup: CDR1 LGHDT, CDR2 YNNKEL (reference sequence). The CDR3 DNA is TGTGCCAGCAGCCAAGAAGGGGGGGCTAACGAGCAGTACTTC. Its protein product is CASSQEGGANEQYF.

The rearrangement links TRBV27 to TRBJ2-3; 8 nucleotides agree with TRBD2. V was clipped by 5 bases and J by 4 bases; unmatched bases: 11. This CDR3 is 16 amino acids long. Germline CDR1 MNHEY, CDR2 SMNVEV (reference sequence). This chain's CDR3 is CASSPSAGVVADTQYF. CDR3 nucleotide sequence: TGTGCCAGCAGTCCCTCAGCGGGAGTTGTAGCAGATACGCAGTATTTT.

The V call is TRBV4-3, the J call TRBJ1-1, with TRBD1 identical over 8 bases. V lost 0 bases to trimming and J lost 5 bases; unmatched junction nucleotides: 11. Germline V lookup: CDR1 LGHNA, CDR2 YSLEER. CDR3 length: 17 residues. CDR3: CASSQDWAGGGWTEAFF. CDR3 nucleotide sequence: TGCGCCAGCAGCCAAGATTGGGCAGGGGGCGGGTGGACTGAAGCTTTCTTT.

This chain joins TRBV4-3 and TRBJ2-2, with 7 positions matching TRBD2. In germline, CDR1 is LGHNA, CDR2 YSLEER. The CDR3 is 15 residues long. Trimming removed 2 bases from V and 5 bases from J; junction bases left unmatched: 5. The CDR3: CASSQLAGGTGELFF. The CDR3 DNA sequence: TGCGCCAGCAGCCAATTAGCGGGCGGTACCGGGGAGCTGTTTTTT.

This sequence joins TRBV10-2 and TRBJ2-3; 9 nucleotides match TRBD2. The CDR3 spans 18 residues. Germline CDR1 is WSHSY and CDR2 is SAAADI. Trimming cost V 3 bases and J 1 base; bases outside gene matches: 11. The CDR3 region has the DNA TGCGCCAGCAGTGATCTTGGCGGGGGGGCCGATGGCACAGATACGCAGTATTTT. Its translation: CASSDLGGGADGTDTQYF.

This clone was seen a single time. CDR3: CAAGLRYGYTF. In nucleotides, the CDR3 is TGTGCCGCGGGGCTTCGGTATGGCTACACCTTC. The V call is TRBV28, the J call TRBJ1-2; possible D gene TRBD1, 5 bases. There are 11 residues in the CDR3. Trimming removed 11 bases at V and 5 bases at J, with 12 bases between. Germline CDR1 and CDR2: MDHEN and SYDVKM.

This chain links TRBV19 with TRBJ1-4; 7 bases match TRBD1. The CDR3 consists of 15 residues. The germline gives CDR1 LNHDA, CDR2 SQIVND (reference sequence). V was clipped by 0 bases and J by 7 bases; unmatched bases: 5. The DNA of the CDR3 is TGTGCCAGTAGTATAGATCTCCGGGACAGTGAAAAACTGTTTTTT. It translates to CASSIDLRDSEKLFF.

The V and J genes are TRBV11-2 and TRBJ2-7, with TRBD1 as a possible D gene (6 bases). Germline loops: CDR1 SGHAT, CDR2 FQNNGV. The CDR3 runs to 14 residues. Deletions cut 5 bases from V and 0 bases from J, with 11 bases between. The chain's CDR3 is CASSAGARSYEQYF. The CDR3 DNA is TGTGCCAGCAGCGCAGGGGCCCGCTCCTACGAGCAGTACTTC.

The chain links TRBV5-1 to TRBJ2-3; D call uncertain. The V gene lost 4 bases and the J gene lost 1 base, with 4 bases spanning the gap. Per the germline V gene, CDR1 is SGHRS and CDR2 is YFSETQ. The CDR3 is 12 amino acids. DNA for the CDR3: TGCGCCAGCAGCCCCGGCACAGATACGCAGTATTTT. This encodes CASSPGTDTQYF.

The chain carries TRBV2 and TRBJ2-1; TRBD2 might be the D (5 bases). The CDR3 has 15 amino acids. Germline V lookup: CDR1 SNHLY, CDR2 FYNNEI. Trimming removed 2 bases from V and 3 bases from J, with 11 bases in between. The CDR3: CASSESERIYNEQFF. For the CDR3, the DNA is TGTGCCAGCAGTGAATCCGAGCGGATCTACAATGAGCAGTTCTTC.

This rearrangement joins TRBV27 to TRBJ1-6; TRBD1 matches at 7 bases. Looked up from germline, CDR1 is MNHEY and CDR2 is SMNVEV (reference sequence). V lost 8 bases, J lost 5 bases, and 9 bases stayed unmatched. The CDR3 has 15 residues. The CDR3 nucleotides are TGTGCCAGCGGAAACCAGGGGGTCCATAATTCACCCCTCCACTTT. Residues: CASGNQGVHNSPLHF.